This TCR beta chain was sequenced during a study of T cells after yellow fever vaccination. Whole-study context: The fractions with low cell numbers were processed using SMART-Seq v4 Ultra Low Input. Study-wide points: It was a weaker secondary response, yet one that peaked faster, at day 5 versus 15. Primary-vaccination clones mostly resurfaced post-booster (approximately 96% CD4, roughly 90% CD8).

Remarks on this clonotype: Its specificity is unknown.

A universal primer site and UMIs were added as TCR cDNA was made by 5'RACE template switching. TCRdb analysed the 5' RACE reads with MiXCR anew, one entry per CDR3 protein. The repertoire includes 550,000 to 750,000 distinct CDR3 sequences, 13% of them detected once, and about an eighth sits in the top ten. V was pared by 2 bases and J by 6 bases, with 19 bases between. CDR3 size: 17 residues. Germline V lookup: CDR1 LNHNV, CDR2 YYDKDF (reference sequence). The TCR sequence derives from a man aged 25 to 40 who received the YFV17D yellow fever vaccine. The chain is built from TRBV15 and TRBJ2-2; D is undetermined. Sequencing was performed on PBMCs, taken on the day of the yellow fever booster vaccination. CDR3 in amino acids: CATSRIYGLEWAGELFF. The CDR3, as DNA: TGTGCCACCAGCAGAATTTATGGTCTAGAATGGGCCGGGGAGCTGTTTTTT.